This T cell receptor beta chain was observed in a study of blood T cell repertoires in COVID-19. Study summary: The cDNA or gDNA used as material had been derived from T cells, B-cell-depleted T cells, or PBMCs.

Trimming pared 2 bases from V and 3 bases from J, leaving 20 bases between. The CDR3 runs to 18 residues. The germline gives CDR1 MNHEY, CDR2 SMNVEV (reference sequence). Original methodology: It was from reference gene primer amplification that nucleated cell counts were estimated. This table comes from immunoSEQ multiplex PCR, and its TCRdb copy is limited to in-frame clones, with some not included. That table gives V, J and clone size, and the DNA gave D and trimming. Here the sample spans approximately 300,000 clones, roughly 90% being singletons. This clone was counted only a few times. The J gene is TRBJ1-5, the V gene TRBV27, with D uncertain. The receptor was derived from a woman aged 25 to 45 with COVID-19, enrolled during active disease. The sequenced material came from peripheral blood. The chain's CDR3 is CASSLRRVSAGYNQPQHF. The CDR3 coding sequence is TGTGCCAGCAGTTTAAGGCGGGTATCGGCAGGCTACAATCAGCCCCAGCATTTT.